Reported below is one T cell receptor beta chain. Under the authors' procedure: Quantification of nucleated cells was approximated via reference gene primer amplification. Here immunoSEQ multiplex PCR was the method, and the copy in TCRdb shows in-frame clones only, minus some. V and J calls and clone size are copied from that table; D and trimming were computed from the DNA. The sample contains roughly 260,000 clones, around 90% of which appear only once. This sample was included in a study of blood T cell repertoires in COVID-19. About the research overall: The study drew acute and convalescent COVID-19 samples from the United States, Italy and Spain. Nucleic acid was either cDNA or gDNA, and it came from T cells, B-cell-depleted T cells, or PBMCs.

The length of the CDR3 is 15 residues. The germline V gene has CDR1 SGHVS and CDR2 FNYEAQ. V was clipped by 4 bases and J by 0 bases, with 12 bases between them. The V gene is TRBV7-6, the J gene TRBJ1-2; perhaps TRBD1 as D (6 bases). The receptor was isolated from a man in his sixties who had recovered from COVID-19. Sequenced input: peripheral blood. This CDR3 is CASSSPDRANYGYTF. The CDR3 DNA sequence: TGTGCCAGCAGCTCACCGGACAGAGCTAACTATGGCTACACCTTC.